This is a list of T cell receptor beta chains from one sample in a study of post-analysis software for immune sequencing data. TCRdb ran MiXCR on the PCR reads and lists one entry per CDR3 protein. Of some 690,000 distinct CDR3 sequences listed, approximately 60% are singletons. The sample taken for sequencing was blood. These receptors all come from a girl under 10 years old with multiple sclerosis. The CDR3 runs from the conserved cysteine through the conserved F or W. D genes are given only for firm matches. Clone size is stated in some rows and not others, as once, few, many or a class when expanded.

abundance	d_gene	v_gene	j_gene	CDR3aa	CDR3nt
-	-	TRBV29-1	TRBJ1-1	CSVSVGFNTEAFF	TGCAGCGTTTCAGTGGGGTTCAACACTGAAGCTTTCTTT
-	TRBD1	TRBV7-8	TRBJ1-6	CASSPRDRGDSPLHF	TGTGCCAGCAGCCCCCGGGACAGGGGGGATTCACCCCTCCACTTT
-	-	TRBV9	TRBJ1-1	CASSVGGQTEAFF	TGTGCCAGCAGCGTCGGAGGGCAAACTGAAGCTTTCTTT
-	-	TRBV10-3	TRBJ2-3	CAIRVSGSGTDTQYF	TGTGCCATCAGAGTTAGTGGCTCCGGAACAGATACGCAGTATTTT
few	TRBD2	TRBV5-4	TRBJ2-5	CASSLASTSQETQYF	TGTGCCAGCAGCTTGGCCTCGACTAGCCAGGAGACCCAGTACTTC
-	-	TRBV30	TRBJ2-1	CAWSFKVARGSYNEQFF	TGTGCCTGGAGCTTCAAGGTCGCCCGGGGTAGCTACAATGAGCAGTTCTTC
-	TRBD1	TRBV6-2/TRBV6-3	TRBJ2-7	CASSYRQGRADEQYF	TGTGCCAGCAGTTATCGACAGGGAAGGGCGGACGAGCAGTACTTC
-	-	TRBV20-1	TRBJ2-7	CSAKRVYEQYF	TGCAGTGCCAAGCGGGTCTACGAGCAGTACTTC
-	TRBD1	TRBV29-1	TRBJ1-1	CSVPPGQEGSTEAFF	TGCAGCGTTCCCCCGGGACAGGAAGGAAGTACTGAAGCTTTCTTT
-	-	TRBV5-1	TRBJ1-1	CASSHGPAGAFF	TGCGCCAGCAGCCACGGACCCGCTGGAGCTTTCTTT
-	TRBD2	TRBV20-1	TRBJ2-1	CSARPYLSGGLNEQFF	TGCAGTGCTAGACCCTATCTGAGCGGGGGGTTGAATGAGCAGTTCTTC
-	TRBD2	TRBV7-2	TRBJ2-1	CASSKGLAGDQFF	TGTGCCAGCAGCAAGGGACTAGCGGGAGACCAGTTCTTC
few	-	TRBV20-1	TRBJ2-3	CSGTAISTDTQYF	TGCAGTGGGACAGCAATCAGCACAGATACGCAGTATTTT
-	-	TRBV9	TRBJ2-1	CASSPLLGLQFF	TGTGCCAGTAGCCCCTTGCTGGGCTTGCAGTTCTTC
-	-	TRBV10-3	TRBJ2-5	CAISGGEQETQYF	TGTGCCATCAGTGGAGGGGAACAAGAGACCCAGTACTTC
once	-	TRBV14	TRBJ1-4	CASSLGPSGEKLFF	TGTGCCAGCAGCCTCGGACCTAGTGGTGAAAAACTGTTTTTT
-	TRBD1	TRBV7-9	TRBJ2-1	CASSYGTVSDNEQFF	TGTGCCAGCAGCTACGGGACAGTAAGCGACAATGAGCAGTTCTTC
-	TRBD1	TRBV7-2	TRBJ2-3	CACSLEGQTTTDTQYF	TGTGCCTGCAGCTTAGAGGGACAGACCACCACAGATACGCAGTATTTT
once	-	TRBV7-2	TRBJ1-1	CASSLYRANTEAFF	TGTGCCAGCAGCTTATATAGGGCGAACACTGAAGCTTTCTTT
-	-	TRBV9	TRBJ1-6	CASSADLRSYNSPLHF	TGTGCCAGCAGCGCTGACCTGCGCTCCTATAATTCACCCCTCCACTTT
few	TRBD2	TRBV6-5	TRBJ2-5	CASSYSEVGLAGPLSPETQYF	TGTGCCAGCAGTTACTCGGAAGTAGGTCTAGCGGGGCCCCTTTCCCCAGAGACCCAGTACTTC
few	TRBD1	TRBV20-1	TRBJ1-6	CSAPGTVNSPLHF	TGCAGTGCTCCCGGGACAGTTAATTCACCCCTCCACTTT
few	-	TRBV20-1	TRBJ2-1	CSAREANEQFF	TGCAGTGCTAGAGAGGCCAATGAGCAGTTCTTC
-	TRBD2	TRBV7-8	TRBJ2-1	CASSPRLAGGRYNEQFF	TGTGCCAGCAGCCCCAGACTAGCGGGGGGCCGATATAATGAGCAGTTCTTC
once	-	TRBV10-3	TRBJ2-2	CAISSGTANTGELFF	TGTGCCATCAGTTCGGGAACAGCAAACACCGGGGAGCTGTTTTTT
few	TRBD1	TRBV5-6	TRBJ2-1	CASSYLGQAFLRDEQFF	TGTGCCAGCAGCTATCTCGGACAGGCATTCTTGAGGGATGAGCAGTTCTTC
-	TRBD2	TRBV10-2	TRBJ2-1	CASSESVLAGGTGYNEQFF	TGCGCCAGCAGTGAGTCAGTTCTAGCGGGAGGGACGGGCTACAATGAGCAGTTCTTC
-	-	TRBV7-9	TRBJ2-5	CASSLAFQQKETQYF	TGTGCCAGCAGCTTAGCGTTCCAACAGAAAGAGACCCAGTACTTC
-	-	TRBV2	TRBJ2-1	CASPMGAGSSYNEQFF	TGTGCCAGCCCCATGGGGGCGGGGAGCTCCTACAATGAGCAGTTCTTC
-	-	TRBV10-3	TRBJ1-2	CATDSKGWDGYTF	TGTGCCACCGATTCCAAGGGATGGGATGGCTACACCTTC
-	-	TRBV6-2/TRBV6-3	TRBJ2-1	CASSYESGVYNEQFF	TGTGCCAGCAGTTACGAGAGCGGCGTCTACAATGAGCAGTTCTTC
-	TRBD2	TRBV4-2	TRBJ2-2	CASSQDMPAGRVGELFF	TGTGCCAGCAGCCAAGATATGCCAGCGGGAAGGGTCGGGGAGCTGTTTTTT
few	-	TRBV7-2	TRBJ2-6	CASSLPGRLAGANVLTF	TGTGCCAGCAGCTTACCAGGCCGCTTGGCTGGGGCCAACGTCCTGACTTTC
-	-	TRBV12-3/TRBV12-4	TRBJ2-5	CASRTGEKETQYF	TGTGCCAGCAGGACGGGCGAAAAAGAGACCCAGTACTTC
few	-	TRBV11-2	TRBJ2-1	CASSPRAGSYNEQFF	TGTGCCAGCAGCCCTAGAGCAGGCTCCTACAATGAGCAGTTCTTC
-	TRBD1	TRBV4-3	TRBJ2-4	CASSQQTGGRGKNIQYF	TGCGCCAGCAGCCAACAGACAGGGGGAAGAGGGAAAAACATTCAGTACTTC
few	-	TRBV29-1	TRBJ2-7	CSVGRDNSHEQYF	TGCAGCGTTGGACGGGACAACTCCCACGAGCAGTACTTC
once	-	TRBV20-1	TRBJ2-7	CSARAVLALPYEQYF	TGCAGTGCTAGAGCAGTTCTAGCGCTCCCCTACGAGCAGTACTTC
few	-	TRBV27	TRBJ1-4	CASSLGPVPPHRKLFF	TGTGCCAGCAGTTTGGGTCCGGTCCCACCCCACCGAAAACTGTTTTTT
few	-	TRBV6-5	TRBJ2-1	CASSYSRGERHNEQFF	TGTGCCAGCAGTTACTCACGAGGAGAGCGCCACAATGAGCAGTTCTTC
-	-	TRBV7-3	TRBJ2-1	CASSSRDKYYNEQFF	TGTGCCAGCAGCTCCCGGGACAAGTACTACAATGAGCAGTTCTTC
-	-	TRBV29-1	TRBJ2-2	CSVGDSYTGELFF	TGCAGCGTTGGGGACTCTTACACCGGGGAGCTGTTTTTT
few	TRBD2	TRBV20-1	TRBJ2-5	CSAGDFAGESETQYF	TGCAGTGCTGGAGATTTTGCGGGAGAGTCGGAGACCCAGTACTTC
-	TRBD2	TRBV29-1	TRBJ2-1	CSVESGGHQFF	TGCAGCGTTGAAAGCGGGGGTCACCAGTTCTTC
few	-	TRBV29-1	TRBJ2-3	CSVAVGARDTQYF	TGCAGCGTTGCGGTAGGGGCGCGAGATACGCAGTATTTT
-	TRBD1	TRBV11-2	TRBJ2-7	CASSHPGTGDYEQYF	TGTGCCAGCAGTCATCCGGGGACAGGGGACTACGAGCAGTACTTC
-	-	TRBV30	TRBJ1-5	CAWSVAASNQPQHF	TGTGCCTGGAGTGTAGCAGCTAGCAATCAGCCCCAGCATTTT
few	-	TRBV7-2	TRBJ2-1	CVSSSRVNEQFF	TGTGTCAGCAGCTCCAGGGTCAATGAGCAGTTCTTC
-	TRBD1	TRBV4-1	TRBJ1-5	CASSQGSGTGGQPQHF	TGCGCCAGCAGCCAAGGATCCGGGACAGGAGGTCAGCCCCAGCATTTT
-	-	TRBV6-6	TRBJ1-5	CASSYENQPQHF	TGTGCCAGCAGTTACGAGAATCAGCCCCAGCATTTT
-	-	TRBV10-3	TRBJ2-1	CAISAGQDEQFF	TGTGCCATCAGCGCGGGGCAGGATGAGCAGTTCTTC
few	-	TRBV6-2/TRBV6-3	TRBJ2-1	CASWRSSYNEQFF	TGTGCCAGCTGGCGGAGCTCCTACAATGAGCAGTTCTTC
-	TRBD1	TRBV7-9	TRBJ2-5	CASSFSQGGDVTQYF	TGTGCCAGCAGCTTTTCACAGGGGGGCGACGTGACCCAGTACTTC